This TCR beta chain is drawn from a study of technical replicates of blood from several donors. The V segment lost 1 base and the J segment 5 bases; nucleotides outside the gene matches: 3. Germline CDR1 GTSNPN, CDR2 SVGIG (reference sequence). The CDR3 runs to 14 residues. Clones were read by immunoSEQ multiplex PCR, and TCRdb kept only the in-frame ones, dropping some. Found here are 80,000 or so clones, roughly four fifths of them singletons; the top ten hold around 4%. This receptor was obtained from a human donor in good health. Some clones in this sample may be carry-over from other donors' samples. Sequenced: PBMCs. V is TRBV30 and J is TRBJ2-1, with 9 bases fitting TRBD2. The CDR3 DNA reads TGTGCCTGGAGTGGAGCGGGGGGAAACAATGAGCAGTTCTTC. Translating gives CAWSGAGGNNEQFF.